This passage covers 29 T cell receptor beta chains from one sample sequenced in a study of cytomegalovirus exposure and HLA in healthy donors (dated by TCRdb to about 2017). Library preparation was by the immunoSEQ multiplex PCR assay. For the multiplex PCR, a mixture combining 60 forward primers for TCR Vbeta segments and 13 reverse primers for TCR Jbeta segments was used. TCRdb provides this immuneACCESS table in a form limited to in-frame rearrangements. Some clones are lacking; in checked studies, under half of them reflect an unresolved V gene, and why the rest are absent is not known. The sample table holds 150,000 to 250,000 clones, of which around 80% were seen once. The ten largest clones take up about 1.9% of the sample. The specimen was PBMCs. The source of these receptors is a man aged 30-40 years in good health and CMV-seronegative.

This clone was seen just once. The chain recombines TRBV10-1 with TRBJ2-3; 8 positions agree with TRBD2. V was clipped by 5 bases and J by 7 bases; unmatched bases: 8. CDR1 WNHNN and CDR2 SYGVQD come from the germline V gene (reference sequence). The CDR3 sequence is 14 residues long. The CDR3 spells CASSNSGTGNTQYF. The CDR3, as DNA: TGCGCCAGCAGTAATAGCGGGACGGGGAATACGCAGTATTTT.

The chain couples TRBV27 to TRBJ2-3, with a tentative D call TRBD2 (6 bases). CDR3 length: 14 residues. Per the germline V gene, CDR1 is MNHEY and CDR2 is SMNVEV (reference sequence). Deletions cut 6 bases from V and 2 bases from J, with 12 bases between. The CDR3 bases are TGTGCCAGCAGCCAAGCGGGTTTCACAGATACGCAGTATTTT. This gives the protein CASSQAGFTDTQYF.

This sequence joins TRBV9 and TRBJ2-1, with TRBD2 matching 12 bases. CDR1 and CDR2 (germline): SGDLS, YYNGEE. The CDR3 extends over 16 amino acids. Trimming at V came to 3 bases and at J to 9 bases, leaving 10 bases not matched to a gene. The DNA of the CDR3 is TGTGCCAGCAGCGGATTAGGGACTAGCGGGTTTAGTGAGCAGTTCTTC. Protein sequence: CASSGLGTSGFSEQFF.

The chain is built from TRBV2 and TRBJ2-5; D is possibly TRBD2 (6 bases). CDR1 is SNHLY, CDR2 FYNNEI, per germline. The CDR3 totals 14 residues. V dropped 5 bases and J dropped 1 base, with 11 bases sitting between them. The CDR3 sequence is CASSQREAQETQYF. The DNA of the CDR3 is TGTGCCAGCAGTCAAAGGGAGGCCCAAGAGACCCAGTACTTC.

The CDR3: CASSRDQGSGANVLTF. In nucleotides, the CDR3 is TGTGCCAGCTCACGAGATCAGGGTAGCGGGGCCAACGTCCTGACTTTC. The rearrangement joins TRBV18 to TRBJ2-6; D may be TRBD1 (5 bases). Trimming cost V 4 bases and J 4 bases, with 14 bases left between them. The germline CDR1 and CDR2 sequences are KGHSH and LQKENI. The CDR3 consists of 16 residues.

CDR3 coding DNA: TGTGCCAGCAGTGGTACTAGCGGGAGGGCCTACGAGCAGTACTTC. Protein: CASSGTSGRAYEQYF. V gene TRBV28 combines with J gene TRBJ2-7, with 13 nucleotides matching TRBD2. CDR1 and CDR2 from the germline V gene are MDHEN and SYDVKM. The CDR3 is 15 residues long. J lost 2 bases, V lost 5 bases, and 3 bases had no gene match.

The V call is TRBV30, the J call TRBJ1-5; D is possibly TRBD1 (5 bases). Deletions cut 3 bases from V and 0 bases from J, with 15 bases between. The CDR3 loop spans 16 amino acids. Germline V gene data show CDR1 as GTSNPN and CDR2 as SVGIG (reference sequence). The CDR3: CAWRGGDHLSNQPQHF. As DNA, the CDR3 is TGTGCCTGGAGGGGAGGGGACCACCTTAGCAATCAGCCCCAGCATTTT. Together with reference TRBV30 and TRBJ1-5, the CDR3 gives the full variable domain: SQTIHQWPATLVQPVGSPLSLECTVEGTSNPNLYWYRQAAGRGLQLLFYSVGIGQISSEVPQNLSASRPQDRQFILSSKKLLLSDSGFYLCAWRGGDHLSNQPQHFGDGTRLSIL.

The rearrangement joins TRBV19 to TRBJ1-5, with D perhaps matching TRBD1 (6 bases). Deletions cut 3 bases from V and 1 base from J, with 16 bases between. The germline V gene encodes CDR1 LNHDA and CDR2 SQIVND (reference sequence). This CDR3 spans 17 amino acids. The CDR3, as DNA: TGTGCCAGTAGTATGGAGAGGGGGGGAACAAGCAATCAGCCCCAGCATTTT. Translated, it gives CASSMERGGTSNQPQHF.

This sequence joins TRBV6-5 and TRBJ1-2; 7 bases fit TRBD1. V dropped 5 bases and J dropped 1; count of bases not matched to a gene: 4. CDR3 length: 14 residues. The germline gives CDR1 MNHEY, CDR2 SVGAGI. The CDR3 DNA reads TGTGCCAGCAGTCACAGGGGTGGTAACTATGGCTACACCTTC. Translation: CASSHRGGNYGYTF.

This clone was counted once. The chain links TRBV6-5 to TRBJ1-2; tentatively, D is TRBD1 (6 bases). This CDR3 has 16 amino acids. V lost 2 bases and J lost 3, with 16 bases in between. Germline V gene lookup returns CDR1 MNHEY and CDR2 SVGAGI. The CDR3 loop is CASSYKGHPGYYGYTF. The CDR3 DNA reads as TGTGCCAGCAGTTACAAGGGACACCCGGGTTACTATGGCTACACCTTC.

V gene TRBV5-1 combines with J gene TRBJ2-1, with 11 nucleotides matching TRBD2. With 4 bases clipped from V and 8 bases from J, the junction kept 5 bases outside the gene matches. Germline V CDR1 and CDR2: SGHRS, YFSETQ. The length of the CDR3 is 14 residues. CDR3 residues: CASSRTGLADEQFF. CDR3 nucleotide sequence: TGCGCCAGCAGCCGCACGGGACTAGCGGATGAGCAGTTCTTC. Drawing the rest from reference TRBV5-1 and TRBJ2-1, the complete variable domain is KAGVTQTPRYLIKTRGQQVTLSCSPISGHRSVSWYQQTPGQGLQFLFEYFSETQRNKGNFPGRFSGRQFSNSRSEMNVSTLELGDSALYLCASSRTGLADEQFFGPGTRLTVL.

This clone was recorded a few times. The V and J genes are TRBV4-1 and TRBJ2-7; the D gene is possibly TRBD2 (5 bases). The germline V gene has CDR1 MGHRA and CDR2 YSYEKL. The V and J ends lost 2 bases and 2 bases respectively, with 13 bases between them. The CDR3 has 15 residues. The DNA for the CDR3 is TGCGCCAGCAGCCAACACGTTGCCGGGACCTACGAGCAGTACTTC. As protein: CASSQHVAGTYEQYF.

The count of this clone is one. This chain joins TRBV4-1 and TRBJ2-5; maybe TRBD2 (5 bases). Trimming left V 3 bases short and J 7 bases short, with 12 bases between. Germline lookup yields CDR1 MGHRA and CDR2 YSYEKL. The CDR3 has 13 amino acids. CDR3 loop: CASSHLVGGTQYF. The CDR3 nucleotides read TGCGCCAGCAGCCACCTTGTAGGAGGGACCCAGTACTTC.

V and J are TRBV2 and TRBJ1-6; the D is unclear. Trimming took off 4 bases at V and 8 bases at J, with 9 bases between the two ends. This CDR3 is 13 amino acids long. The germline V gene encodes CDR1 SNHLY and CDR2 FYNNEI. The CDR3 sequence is CASSGTWDSPLHF. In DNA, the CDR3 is TGTGCCAGCAGTGGGACTTGGGATTCACCCCTCCACTTT.

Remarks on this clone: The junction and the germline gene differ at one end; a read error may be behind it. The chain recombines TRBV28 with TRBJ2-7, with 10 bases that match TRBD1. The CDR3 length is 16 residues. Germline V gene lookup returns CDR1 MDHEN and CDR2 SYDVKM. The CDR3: CASSLPLTGGSYEQYF. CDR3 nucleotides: TGTGCCAGCAGTTTACCCTTGACAGGGGGCTCCTACGAGCAGTACTTT.

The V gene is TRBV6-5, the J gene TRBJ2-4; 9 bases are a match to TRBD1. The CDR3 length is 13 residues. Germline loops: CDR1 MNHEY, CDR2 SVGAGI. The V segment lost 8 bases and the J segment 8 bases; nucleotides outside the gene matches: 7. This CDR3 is CASSGQGLYIQYF. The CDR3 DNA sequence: TGTGCCAGCTCGGGACAGGGCCTTTACATTCAGTACTTC.

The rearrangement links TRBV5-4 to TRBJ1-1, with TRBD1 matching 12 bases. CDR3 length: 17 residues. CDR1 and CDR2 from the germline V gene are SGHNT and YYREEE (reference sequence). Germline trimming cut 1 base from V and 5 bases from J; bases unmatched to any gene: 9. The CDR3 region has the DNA TGTGCCAGCAGCTTGAAGGGACAGGGGGCGAGGGAAACTGAAGCTTTCTTT. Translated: CASSLKGQGARETEAFF.

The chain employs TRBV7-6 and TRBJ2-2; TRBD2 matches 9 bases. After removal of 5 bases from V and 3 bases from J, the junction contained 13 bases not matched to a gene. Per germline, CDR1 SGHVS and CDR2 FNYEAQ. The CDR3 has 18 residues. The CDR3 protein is CASSQTVSGRIDTGELFF. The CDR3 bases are TGTGCCAGCAGCCAAACGGTTAGCGGGAGAATAGACACCGGGGAGCTGTTTTTT.

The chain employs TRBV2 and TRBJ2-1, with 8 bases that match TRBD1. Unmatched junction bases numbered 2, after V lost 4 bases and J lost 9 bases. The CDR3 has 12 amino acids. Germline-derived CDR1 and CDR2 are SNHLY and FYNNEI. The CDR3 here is CASSGTGTEQFF. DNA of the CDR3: TGTGCCAGCAGTGGGACAGGGACTGAGCAGTTCTTC.

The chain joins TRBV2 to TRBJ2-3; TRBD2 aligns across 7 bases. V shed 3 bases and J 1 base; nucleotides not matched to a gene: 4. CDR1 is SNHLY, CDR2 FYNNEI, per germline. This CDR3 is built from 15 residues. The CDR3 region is CASSDPSGRTDTQYF. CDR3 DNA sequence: TGTGCCAGCAGTGATCCTAGCGGCCGCACAGATACGCAGTATTTT.

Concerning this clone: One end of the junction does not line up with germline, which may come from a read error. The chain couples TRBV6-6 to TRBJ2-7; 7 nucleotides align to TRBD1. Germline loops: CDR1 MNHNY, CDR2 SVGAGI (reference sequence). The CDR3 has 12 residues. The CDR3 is CASSPQGQLQNF. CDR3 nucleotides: TGTGCCAGCAGTCCCCAGGGACAGCTCCAGAACTTC.

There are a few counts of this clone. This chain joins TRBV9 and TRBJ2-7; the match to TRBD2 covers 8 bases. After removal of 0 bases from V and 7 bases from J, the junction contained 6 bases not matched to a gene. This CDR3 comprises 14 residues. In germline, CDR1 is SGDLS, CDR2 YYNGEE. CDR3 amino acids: CASSVELAGWEQYF. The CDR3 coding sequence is TGTGCCAGCAGCGTAGAGTTAGCGGGGTGGGAGCAGTACTTC.

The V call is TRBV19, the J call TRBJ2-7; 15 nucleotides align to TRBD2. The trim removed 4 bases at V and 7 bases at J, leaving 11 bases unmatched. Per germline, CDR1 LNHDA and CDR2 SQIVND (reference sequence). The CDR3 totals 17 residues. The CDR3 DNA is TGTGCCAGTAGTACGCCGGGACTAGCGGGAGGAACCCTGGAGCAGTACTTC. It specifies CASSTPGLAGGTLEQYF.

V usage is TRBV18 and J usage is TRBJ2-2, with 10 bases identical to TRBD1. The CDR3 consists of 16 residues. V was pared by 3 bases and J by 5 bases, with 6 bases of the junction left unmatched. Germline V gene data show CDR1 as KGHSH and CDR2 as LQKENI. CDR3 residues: CASSPTWTGGTGELFF. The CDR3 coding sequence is TGTGCCAGCTCACCCACCTGGACAGGGGGGACCGGGGAGCTGTTTTTT.

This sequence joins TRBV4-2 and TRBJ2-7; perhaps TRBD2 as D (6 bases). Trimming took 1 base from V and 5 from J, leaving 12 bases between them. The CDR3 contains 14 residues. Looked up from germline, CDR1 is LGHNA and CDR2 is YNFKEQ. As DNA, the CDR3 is TGTGCCAGCAGCCAAGGTCCGGGAGCCGACGAGCAGTACTTC. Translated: CASSQGPGADEQYF.

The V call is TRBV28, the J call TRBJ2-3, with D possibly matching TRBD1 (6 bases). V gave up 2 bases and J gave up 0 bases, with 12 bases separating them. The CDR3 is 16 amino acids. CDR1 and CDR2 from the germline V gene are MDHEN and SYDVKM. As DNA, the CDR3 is TGTGCCAGCAGTTTACCACAGGGCCTAAGCACAGATACGCAGTATTTT. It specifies CASSLPQGLSTDTQYF.

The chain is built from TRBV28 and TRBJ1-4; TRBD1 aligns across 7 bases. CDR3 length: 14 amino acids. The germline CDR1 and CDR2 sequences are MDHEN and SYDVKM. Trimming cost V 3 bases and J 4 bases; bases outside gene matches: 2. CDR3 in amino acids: CASSLGTVNEKLFF. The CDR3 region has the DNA TGTGCCAGCAGTTTGGGGACAGTTAATGAAAAACTGTTTTTT.

The CDR3 spells CASSAGLAGGTGELFF. CDR3 DNA sequence: TGTGCCAGCAGCGCGGGACTAGCGGGAGGAACCGGGGAGCTGTTTTTT. This rearrangement joins TRBV6-4 to TRBJ2-2; the match to TRBD2 covers 15 bases. From germline, CDR1 is MRHNA and CDR2 SNTAGT. The V segment lost 6 bases and the J segment 5 bases; nucleotides outside the gene matches: 4. The CDR3 is 16 residues long.

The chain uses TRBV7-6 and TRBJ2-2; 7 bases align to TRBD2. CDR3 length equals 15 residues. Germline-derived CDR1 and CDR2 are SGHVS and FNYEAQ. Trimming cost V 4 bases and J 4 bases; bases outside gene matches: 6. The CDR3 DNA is TGTGCCAGCAGCTCCATGGCTAGCGGCACCGGGGAGCTGTTTTTT. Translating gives CASSSMASGTGELFF.